Below, one T cell receptor beta chain is given with its context. Authors' data handling: How many nucleated cells were present was estimated from reference gene primer amplification. Generated by immunoSEQ multiplex PCR, the TCRdb table keeps only in-frame clones and is missing some. That table furnishes V, J and clone size, whereas the DNA furnished D and trimming. The sample contains about 340,000 clones, 70% to 90% of which appear only once. The sample originates from a study of blood T cell repertoires in COVID-19. Looking at the study overall: The study drew acute and convalescent COVID-19 samples from the United States, Italy and Spain. PBMCs, B-cell-depleted T cells, or T cells were the source of the cDNA or gDNA that made up the material.

The CDR3 consists of 13 residues. Trimming took off 5 bases at V and 14 bases at J, with 21 bases between the two ends. The germline gives CDR1 MNHEY, CDR2 SVGAGI. The J gene is TRBJ2-5, the V gene TRBV6-5; a possible D gene is TRBD2 (5 bases). Sequencing was done on a sample of PBMCs or T cells enriched from blood (not recorded which). This receptor was identified in a woman aged 40 to 49 with acute COVID-19. CDR3 in DNA: TGTGCCAGCAGTCCGGAGGAGAGGTCCACGCCTTACTTC. It codes for CASSPEERSTPYF.